The T cell receptor beta chain under discussion was sequenced for a study of blood T cell repertoires in COVID-19. Study as a whole: COVID-19 samples from acute and convalescent phases originated in the United States, Italy and Spain. Nucleic acid was either cDNA or gDNA, and it came from T cells, B-cell-depleted T cells, or PBMCs.

Measured with immunoSEQ multiplex PCR; TCRdb has only the in-frame clones, and not every one. The sample consists of 300,000 to 350,000 clones, 80% to 95% of them appearing once. In this sample, this clone turned up a few times. Seattle patient enrollment occurred during active infection, with longitudinal follow-up thereafter. Sequencing was performed on peripheral blood. This receptor was taken from a woman aged 25 to 39 with COVID-19, enrolled during active disease.

The CDR3: CASSTAVLDPEQYF. CDR3 sequence (DNA): TGTGCCAGCAGTACCGCGGTCCTAGACCCCGAGCAGTACTTC. The rearrangement links TRBV2 to TRBJ2-7, with no clear D. Germline loops: CDR1 SNHLY, CDR2 FYNNEI. Trimming cost V 5 bases and J 6 bases, with 17 bases left between them. The CDR3 sequence is 14 residues long.